A single sample gave rise to the 13 T cell receptor beta chains below, sequenced in a study of T cells in Graves' hyperthyroidism and ophthalmopathy. Amplified regions were TCR beta CDR3 sequences from RNA transcripts. Researchers ran a first-round RT-PCR on the TCR CDR3 using the HTBI primer set. TCRdb processed the multiplex PCR reads anew with MiXCR; each CDR3 protein has one entry. The table shows hundreds of thousands of distinct CDR3 sequences, with 13% to 15% occurring only once. The specimen sequenced was blood. These receptors came from a woman between 45 and 65 years old with Graves' ophthalmopathy.

This clonotype has a count of ten or more. This rearrangement joins TRBV10-3 to TRBJ1-3; D uncertain. This CDR3 comprises 13 residues. V gave up 7 bases and J gave up 4 bases, with 11 bases separating them. Germline loops: CDR1 ENHRY, CDR2 SYGVKD. The CDR3 nucleotides are TGTGCCATCACGGGAACAGAAGGAAACACCATATATTTT. It yields the protein CAITGTEGNTIYF.

This clonotype was seen repeatedly, ten times or more. The chain is built from TRBV4-2 and TRBJ2-7; D possibly corresponds to TRBD1 (5 bases). In germline, CDR1 is LGHNA, CDR2 YNFKEQ. CDR3 length: 13 residues. Between the trimmed V and J ends, which lost 0 bases and 6 bases, there was a span of 9 bases. This CDR3 is CASSQDRALEQYF. The CDR3 nucleotides are TGTGCCAGCAGCCAAGACAGGGCACTCGAGCAGTACTTC.

Many counts were recorded for this clonotype. The CDR3 reads CASSFYDRPYNEQFF. The CDR3 coding sequence is TGTGCCAGCAGTTTCTATGACAGGCCTTACAATGAGCAGTTCTTC. The chain employs TRBV12-3 or TRBV12-4 and TRBJ2-1; D perhaps matches TRBD1 (6 bases). Trimming took 3 bases from V and 4 from J, leaving 13 bases between them. CDR3 length: 15 residues.

The chain combines TRBV29-1 with TRBJ1-2, with 8 bases identical to TRBD1. Unmatched junction bases numbered 6, after V lost 7 bases and J lost 8 bases. CDR1 and CDR2 (germline): SQVTM, ANQGSEA. CDR3 size: 11 residues. Here the CDR3 DNA reads TGCAGCGCCGACAGGGACAGGGGCTACACCTTC. Its protein product is CSADRDRGYTF.

There are many counts of this clonotype. The J gene is TRBJ1-1, the V gene TRBV12-3 or TRBV12-4, with 9 bases fitting TRBD1. This CDR3 is built from 14 residues. V dropped 7 bases and J dropped 1; count of bases not matched to a gene: 4. The CDR3 DNA reads as TGTGCCAGCATCGAACAGGGGGCGAACACTGAAGCTTTCTTT. Encoded protein: CASIEQGANTEAFF.

There are many counts of this clonotype. This chain uses TRBV28 with TRBJ2-1; 11 positions agree with TRBD2. Germline loops: CDR1 MDHEN, CDR2 SYDVKM. This CDR3 has 16 residues. V lost 5 bases to trimming and J lost 7 bases; unmatched junction nucleotides: 10. For the CDR3, the DNA is TGTGCCAGCAGTCAACCACTAGCGGGAGAATCTAATGAGCAGTTCTTC. Translated: CASSQPLAGESNEQFF.

In its sample, this clonotype was seen a few times. A much larger clonotype is one base distant, so this may be a read error. This chain uses TRBV7-3 with TRBJ1-2; 10 bases agree with TRBD1. CDR3 length: 15 amino acids. Germline CDR1 and CDR2: SGHTA and FQGTGA. CDR3 loop: CAGSPRTGGDYGYTF. As DNA, the CDR3 is TGTGCCGGCAGCCCCCGGACAGGGGGGGACTATGGCTACACCTTC.

This clonotype was recorded a few times. The genes are TRBV2 and TRBJ1-2; unclear D gene. Germline V gives CDR1 SNHLY, CDR2 FYNNEI. The V and J ends lost 10 bases and 7 bases respectively, with 28 bases between them. This CDR3 is built from 16 residues. The CDR3 loop is CATKKESGEMLSGYTF. The CDR3 nucleotides are TGTGCCACCAAAAAGGAGAGTGGGGAGATGCTATCTGGCTACACCTTC.

This clonotype has ten or more counts. The rearrangement links TRBV11-2 to TRBJ2-2; weak D call: TRBD2 (6 bases). From germline, CDR1 is SGHAT and CDR2 FQNNGV. The CDR3 covers 14 residues. V lost 5 bases and J 4 bases, leaving 11 bases between the germline ends. The CDR3 loop is CASSLISGTGELFF. Here the CDR3 DNA reads TGTGCCAGCAGCCTAATTAGCGGCACCGGGGAGCTGTTTTTT.

This clonotype was recorded many times. The rearrangement links TRBV20-1 to TRBJ1-5; possibly TRBD1 for D (6 bases). Germline CDR1 DFQATT, CDR2 SNEGSKA (reference sequence). This CDR3 is 12 amino acids long. The germline V and J ends were trimmed by 7 bases and 4 bases, with 11 bases remaining between them. Here the CDR3 DNA reads TGCAGTGTCAGGGGCAGGAATCAGCCCCAGCATTTT. This sequence encodes CSVRGRNQPQHF.

This clonotype has more than one count but fewer than ten. The genes are TRBV14 and TRBJ2-3; D is perhaps TRBD2 (6 bases). The germline gives CDR1 SGHDN, CDR2 FVKESK. V was cut by 4 bases and J by 6 bases, with 17 bases left in between. The CDR3 has 15 amino acids. CDR3 residues: CASSPLALTGDTQYF. In nucleotides, the CDR3 is TGTGCCAGCAGCCCACTAGCTCTCACGGGGGATACGCAGTATTTT.

This clonotype has a count of ten or more. The chain recombines TRBV5-1 with TRBJ2-1, with a tentative D call TRBD2 (7 bases). Germline values: CDR1 SGHRS, CDR2 YFSETQ. Trimming pared 3 bases from V and 6 bases from J, leaving 13 bases between. The CDR3 spans 14 residues. The CDR3, as DNA: TGCGCCAGCAGCTCGCTGGGAGGGGGCAATGAGCAGTTCTTC. Its protein is CASSSLGGGNEQFF.

The CDR3 nucleotides read TGTGCCAGCAGTCTCTATGGGGACAGTGGGACTGAAGCTTTCTTT. Encoded protein: CASSLYGDSGTEAFF. The gene calls are TRBV2 and TRBJ1-1; TRBD1 matches at 7 bases. The CDR3 is made up of 15 amino acids. With 5 bases clipped from V and 5 bases from J, the junction kept 11 bases outside the gene matches. CDR1 and CDR2 from the germline V gene are SNHLY and FYNNEI.